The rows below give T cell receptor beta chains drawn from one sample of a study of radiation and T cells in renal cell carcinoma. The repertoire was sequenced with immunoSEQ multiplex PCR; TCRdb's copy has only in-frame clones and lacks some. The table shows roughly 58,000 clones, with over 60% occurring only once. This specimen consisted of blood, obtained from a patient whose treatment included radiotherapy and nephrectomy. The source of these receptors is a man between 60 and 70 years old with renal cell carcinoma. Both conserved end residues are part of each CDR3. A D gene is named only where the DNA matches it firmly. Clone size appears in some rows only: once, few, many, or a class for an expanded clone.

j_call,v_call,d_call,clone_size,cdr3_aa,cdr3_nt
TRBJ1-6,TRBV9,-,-,CASSVEMDFSPLHF,TGTGCCAGCAGCGTAGAAATGGATTTCTCACCCCTCCACTTT
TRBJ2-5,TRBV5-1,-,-,CASSPRRGQETQYF,TGCGCCAGCAGCCCCCGCAGGGGCCAAGAGACCCAGTACTTC
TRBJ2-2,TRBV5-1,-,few,CASSLIAGWETGELFF,TGCGCCAGCAGCTTGATAGCCGGATGGGAAACCGGGGAGCTGTTTTTT
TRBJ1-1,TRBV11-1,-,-,CASSFSGNTEAFF,TGTGCCAGCAGCTTCAGTGGGAACACTGAAGCTTTCTTT
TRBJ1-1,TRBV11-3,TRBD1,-,CASSLNRGDTEAFF,TGTGCCAGCAGCTTAAACAGGGGTGACACTGAAGCTTTCTTT
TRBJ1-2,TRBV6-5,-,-,CASSAHTAGGYTF,TGTGCCAGCAGTGCCCACACGGCCGGTGGCTACACCTTC
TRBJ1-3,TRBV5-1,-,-,CASSEGHWEGGNTIYF,TGCGCCAGCAGCGAGGGACATTGGGAGGGTGGAAACACCATATATTTT
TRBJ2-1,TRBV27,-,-,CASSFYGLTRDEQFF,TGTGCCAGCAGTTTTTACGGCCTAACCCGGGATGAGCAGTTCTTC
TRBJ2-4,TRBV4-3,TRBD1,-,CASSHTGGGIQYF,TGCGCCAGCAGCCATACAGGGGGCGGCATTCAGTACTTC
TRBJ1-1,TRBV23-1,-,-,CASTVRGDLEAFF,TGCGCCAGCACCGTTAGGGGCGACCTGGAAGCTTTCTTT
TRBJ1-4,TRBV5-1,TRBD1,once,CASSAGGQGVEKLFF,TGCGCCAGCAGCGCGGGGGGACAGGGGGTTGAAAAACTGTTTTTT
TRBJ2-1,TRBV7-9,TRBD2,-,CASSGGLAGGEQFF,TGTGCCAGCAGCGGGGGACTAGCGGGAGGTGAGCAGTTCTTC
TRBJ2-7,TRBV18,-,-,CASSPPTPYEQYF,TGTGCCAGCTCACCACCGACACCCTACGAGCAGTACTTC
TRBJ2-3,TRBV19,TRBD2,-,CASTPGTTDTQYF,TGTGCCAGTACCCCGGGGACTACGGATACGCAGTATTTT
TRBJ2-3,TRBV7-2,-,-,CASSLGLGGADTQYF,TGTGCCAGCAGCCTAGGGTTAGGGGGAGCGGATACGCAGTATTTT
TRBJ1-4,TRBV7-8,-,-,CASSPSDTNEKLFF,TGTGCCAGCAGCCCCTCGGACACTAATGAAAAACTGTTTTTT
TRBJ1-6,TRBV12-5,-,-,CASGFRSTGWFDSPLHF,TGTGCTAGTGGTTTCCGAAGTACAGGGTGGTTTGATTCACCCCTCCACTTT
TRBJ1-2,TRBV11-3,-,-,CASSLQETKNDYGYTF,TGTGCCAGCAGCTTACAGGAGACGAAGAACGACTATGGCTACACCTTC
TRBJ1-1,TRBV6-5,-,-,CASRPGPTNTEAFF,TGTGCCAGCAGGCCCGGACCGACGAACACTGAAGCTTTCTTT
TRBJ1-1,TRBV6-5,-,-,CASSAVGRSNTEAFF,TGTGCCAGCAGTGCCGTAGGACGTTCGAACACTGAAGCTTTCTTT
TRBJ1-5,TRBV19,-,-,CASSIRGLGDQPQHF,TGTGCCAGTAGTATAAGAGGGCTTGGGGATCAGCCCCAGCATTTT
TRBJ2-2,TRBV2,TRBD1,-,CASSLFPGQVGELFF,TGTGCCAGCAGCTTATTCCCAGGACAGGTCGGGGAGCTGTTTTTT
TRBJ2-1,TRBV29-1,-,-,CSVGPWRGGANEQFF,TGCAGCGTTGGCCCCTGGAGAGGGGGAGCAAATGAGCAGTTCTTC
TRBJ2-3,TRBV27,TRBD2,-,CASSQEIGLAGTDTQYF,TGTGCCAGCAGCCAAGAAATAGGGCTAGCGGGGACAGATACGCAGTATTTT
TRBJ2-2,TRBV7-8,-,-,CASSLVSVNTGELFF,TGTGCCAGCAGCTTAGTTTCTGTTAACACCGGGGAGCTGTTTTTT
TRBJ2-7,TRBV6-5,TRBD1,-,CASSYLGQGYEQYF,TGTGCCAGCAGTTACTTGGGACAGGGGTACGAGCAGTACTTC
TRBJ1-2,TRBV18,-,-,CASSPQGPYGYTF,TGTGCCAGCTCACCCCAGGGGCCCTATGGCTACACCTTC
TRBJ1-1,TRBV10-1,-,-,CASTIGSPVMNTEAFF,TGCGCCAGCACCATAGGCAGCCCAGTAATGAACACTGAAGCTTTCTTT
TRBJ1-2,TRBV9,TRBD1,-,CASSVDTGGGYTF,TGTGCCAGCAGCGTAGACACAGGGGGCGGCTACACCTTC
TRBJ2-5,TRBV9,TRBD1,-,CASSVGGGRETQYF,TGTGCCAGCAGCGTAGGAGGGGGCCGAGAGACCCAGTACTTC
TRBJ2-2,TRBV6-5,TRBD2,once,CASRLAGGELFF,TGTGCCAGCAGGCTAGCGGGCGGGGAGCTGTTTTTT
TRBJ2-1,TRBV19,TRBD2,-,CASMSGSGVYYNEQFF,TGTGCCAGTATGTCCGGGAGCGGGGTATACTACAATGAGCAGTTCTTC
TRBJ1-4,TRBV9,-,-,CASSGLRDEKLFF,TGTGCCAGCAGCGGCCTCCGGGACGAAAAACTGTTTTTT
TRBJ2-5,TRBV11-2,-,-,CASSSSVQETQYF,TGTGCCAGCAGCTCCAGCGTCCAAGAGACCCAGTACTTC
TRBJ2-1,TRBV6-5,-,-,CASSPLWVVYNEQFF,TGTGCCAGCAGCCCCCTCTGGGTAGTCTACAATGAGCAGTTCTTC
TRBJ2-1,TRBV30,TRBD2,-,CAWRGGMRQEFF,TGTGCCTGGAGGGGAGGGATGCGTCAGGAGTTCTTC
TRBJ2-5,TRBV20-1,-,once,CSGLIQETQYF,TGCAGTGGCTTAATCCAAGAGACCCAGTACTTC
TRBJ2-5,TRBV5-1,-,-,CASSLDQETQYF,TGCGCCAGCAGCTTGGATCAAGAGACCCAGTACTTC